The text below deals with one TCR beta chain. Its antigen remains unidentified. Until they underwent thyroid surgery, no patient had received any treatment. The data derive from a study of metastatic and nonmetastatic thyroid tumors. The wider study: Thyroid patients, malignant and benign, had repertoires compared across blood and tumor or nodule tissue.

Points from the study as a whole: Reported TCR beta diversity, measured in blood and tumor, was significantly higher for malignant thyroid tumors than for benign nodules.

Trimming removed 1 base at V and 4 bases at J, with 11 bases between. Germline V gives CDR1 GTSNPN, CDR2 SVGIG (reference sequence). This CDR3 spans 14 amino acids. In the study's own analysis: To classify distant metastasis in papillary thyroid cancer, a model was built from CDR3 differences across clinicopathological groups. Via MiXCR, TCRdb re-called the PCR reads. Here the V and J calls rest on TCRdb's processing, not on the authors' analysis. The table lists 42,000 or so clones, approximately 20% of them singletons, with roughly 13% in the top ten. Sequenced sample: tumor tissue. The TCR comes from a female donor with papillary thyroid cancer or a benign thyroid nodule (not recorded which). Some clones in this sample may be carry-over from other donors' samples. V is TRBV30 and J is TRBJ1-3; the D gene is possibly TRBD1 (5 bases). The CDR3 DNA sequence: TGTGCCTGGAGTGCCGGGACTGGAGGAAACACCATATATTTT. It yields the protein CAWSAGTGGNTIYF.